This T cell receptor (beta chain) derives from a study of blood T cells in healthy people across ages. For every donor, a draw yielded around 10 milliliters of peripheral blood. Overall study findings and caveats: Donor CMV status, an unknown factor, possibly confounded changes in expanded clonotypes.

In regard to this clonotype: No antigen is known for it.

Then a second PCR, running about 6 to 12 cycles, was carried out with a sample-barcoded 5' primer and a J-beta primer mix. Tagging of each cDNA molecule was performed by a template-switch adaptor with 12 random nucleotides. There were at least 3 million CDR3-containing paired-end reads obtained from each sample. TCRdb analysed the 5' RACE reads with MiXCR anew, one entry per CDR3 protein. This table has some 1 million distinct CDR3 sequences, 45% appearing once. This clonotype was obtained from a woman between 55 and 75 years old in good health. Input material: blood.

CDR3 sequence reads: CASSLQKRSYEQYF. CDR3 nucleotide sequence: TGTGCCAGCAGTCTCCAAAAAAGATCCTACGAGCAGTACTTC. The chain has TRBV12-3 or TRBV12-4 and TRBJ2-7; D is unclear. The length of the CDR3 is 14 residues. V was trimmed by 5 bases and J by 1 base, leaving 12 bases between them.